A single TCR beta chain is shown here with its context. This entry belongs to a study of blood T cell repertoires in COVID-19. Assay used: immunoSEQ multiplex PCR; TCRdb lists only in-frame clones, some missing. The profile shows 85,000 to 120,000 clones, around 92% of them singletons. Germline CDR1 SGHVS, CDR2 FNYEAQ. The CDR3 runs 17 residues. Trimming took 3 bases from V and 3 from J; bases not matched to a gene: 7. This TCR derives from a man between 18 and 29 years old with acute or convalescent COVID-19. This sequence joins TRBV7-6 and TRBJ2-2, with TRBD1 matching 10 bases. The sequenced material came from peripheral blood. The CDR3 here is CASSLGQGRRDTGELFF. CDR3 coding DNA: TGTGCCAGCAGCTTGGGACAGGGGAGAAGGGACACCGGGGAGCTGTTTTTT.